What follows describes a single T cell receptor beta chain. This specimen comes from a study of cytotoxic CD8 clonotypes in ibrutinib-treated CLL. The CDR3 is made up of 13 amino acids. After removal of 10 bases from V and 4 bases from J, the junction contained 9 bases not matched to a gene. Germline V lookup: CDR1 MDHEN, CDR2 SYDVKM. Repertoires were generated with immunoSEQ multiplex PCR, while TCRdb's copy carries only in-frame clones and drops some. The sample consists of around 140,000 clones, 60% to 85% of them appearing once. The clonotype originates from a human donor with chronic lymphocytic leukemia. The J gene is TRBJ1-2, the V gene TRBV28; 7 bases line up with TRBD1. Sequenced material: PBMCs, taken after 24 months of ibrutinib treatment. The chain's CDR3 is CATLPGTVYGYTF. The CDR3 bases are TGTGCCACCCTCCCCGGGACAGTCTATGGCTACACCTTC.